Listed below are T cell receptor beta chains from one sample, sequenced in a study of identical twins. TCRdb called the 5' RACE reads again in MiXCR, with one record for every CDR3 protein. The data hold 500,000 to 700,000 distinct CDR3 sequences, with roughly 7.2% observed a single time. These data also featured in a second study, about yellow fever vaccine responses in identical twins.

The material sequenced was PBMCs. Receptors originate from a woman between 18 and 29 years old in good health. CDR3s leave out the opening cysteine and the closing phenylalanine or tryptophan.

j_call v_call cdr3_aa
TRBJ2-3 TRBV5-1 ASSLAQLATDTQY
TRBJ2-1 TRBV7-9 ASSYGTRVYNEQF
TRBJ2-7 TRBV28 ASSLWATPPYEQY
TRBJ1-1 TRBV10-3 AISVSRAEAF
TRBJ2-2 TRBV5-5 ASSSTGTVNTGELF
TRBJ2-3 TRBV24-1 ATSAPSGTQY
TRBJ2-1 TRBV29-1 SVEEGHDEQF
TRBJ2-7 TRBV6-1 ASSQRQGMFEQY
TRBJ1-1 TRBV12-5 ASGSQDRVKTEAF
TRBJ2-7 TRBV12-3/TRBV12-4 ASSLMGYEQY
TRBJ2-2 TRBV7-8 ASSLVQNRNTGELF
TRBJ2-7 TRBV29-1 SAGGDRSYEQY
TRBJ2-2 TRBV5-1 ASTTTPRGSDTGELF
TRBJ2-7 TRBV10-3 ATLGTSGRNYEQY
TRBJ2-5 TRBV11-1 ASSLNQGRPGGETQY